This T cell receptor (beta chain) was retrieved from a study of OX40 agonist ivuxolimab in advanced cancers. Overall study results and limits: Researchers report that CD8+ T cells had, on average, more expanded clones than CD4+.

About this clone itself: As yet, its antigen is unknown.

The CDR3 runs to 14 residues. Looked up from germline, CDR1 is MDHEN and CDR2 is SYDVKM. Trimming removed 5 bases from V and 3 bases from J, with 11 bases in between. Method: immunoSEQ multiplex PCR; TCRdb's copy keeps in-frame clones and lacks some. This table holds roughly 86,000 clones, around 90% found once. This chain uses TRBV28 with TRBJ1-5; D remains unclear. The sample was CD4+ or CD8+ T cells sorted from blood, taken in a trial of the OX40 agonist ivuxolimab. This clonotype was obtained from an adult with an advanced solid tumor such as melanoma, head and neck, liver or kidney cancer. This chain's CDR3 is CASSDEGYNQPQHF. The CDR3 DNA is TGTGCCAGCAGTGACGAAGGGTACAATCAGCCCCAGCATTTT.